This TCR beta chain is drawn from a study of blood T cell repertoires in COVID-19. Points on this clone: This same CDR3 is encoded by further DNA sequences in the sample.

Participant ages covered about 18 to 95 years across 25 or so US areas. Assignments of participants to cohorts depended upon their own reported clinical history. Donors in Cohort 3 counted as recovered after two negative PCRs, clearance, or symptom resolution. V lost 0 bases and J lost 0; bases outside the gene matches: 3. This CDR3 comprises 15 residues. Germline V gene lookup returns CDR1 SGHNT and CDR2 YYREEE (reference sequence). In the original analysis: Amplification of reference gene primers provided the estimated nucleated cell counts. Sequencing was performed with immunoSEQ multiplex PCR; in TCRdb, only in-frame clones are kept and a portion is missing. From that table come the V and J calls and clone size; the DNA was used to work out D and trimming. The table has over 300,000 clones, 89% seen once.

The TCR originated in a woman aged 40 to 50 who had recovered from COVID-19. The sequenced sample was PBMCs or T cells enriched from blood (not recorded which). The chain recombines TRBV5-4 with TRBJ2-7; 7 nucleotides match TRBD1. CDR3 residues: CASSLEGAGSYEQYF. The CDR3 bases are TGTGCCAGCAGCTTGGAGGGGGCGGGCTCCTACGAGCAGTACTTC.